The clone carrying this T cell receptor beta chain came up a few times. TCRdb's copy holds only in-frame clones and misses some; the assay was immunoSEQ multiplex PCR. The sample carries over 100,000 clones, roughly 85% recorded once. This entry belongs to a study of T cell responses to AZD1222 COVID-19 vaccine. The receptor comes from an adult who received the MenACWY meningococcal vaccine as a control. The material was peripheral blood, obtained 28 days after the second dose of the MenACWY control vaccine.

In DNA, the CDR3 is TGTGCCAGCAGCCGGATCCAAGGGGGGTCTGGAAACACCATATATTTT. Translating it yields CASSRIQGGSGNTIYF. The V call is TRBV7-9, the J call TRBJ1-3; tentatively, D is TRBD1 (6 bases). Germline V gene lookup returns CDR1 SEHNR and CDR2 FQNEAQ (reference sequence). V lost 5 bases to trimming and J lost 1 base, with 15 bases between them. The CDR3 extends over 16 amino acids. Looking up the rest from reference TRBV7-9 and TRBJ1-3 gives the full variable domain: DTGVSQNPRHKITKRGQNVTFRCDPISEHNRLYWYRQTLGQGPEFLTYFQNEAQLEKSRLLSDRFSAERPKGSFSTLEIQRTEQGDSAMYLCASSRIQGGSGNTIYFGEGSWLTVV.